Listed here is a single T cell receptor beta chain. This entry is derived from a study of T cells in Graves' hyperthyroidism and ophthalmopathy. No progression to ophthalmopathy during 18 months of follow-up defined stable disease. These patients, aged 18 to 65, had recently diagnosed hyperthyroidism lasting under 2 months. The study excluded patients with uncontrolled infection, other autoimmune disease, pregnancy or lactation. From 8.5 to 10 ml of fresh peripheral blood, PBMCs were isolated. From RNA transcripts, TCR beta CDR3 regions were amplified. A first-round RT-PCR of the TCR CDR3 used the HTBI primer set. TCRdb redid the calling of the multiplex PCR reads with MiXCR, one entry per CDR3 protein. This table has under 400,000 distinct CDR3 sequences, about 15% appearing once. The sequence was obtained from a man aged 25 to 40 with Graves' hyperthyroidism. The sequencing input was blood.

The CDR3 is CASSAWSSYEQYF. The CDR3 coding sequence is TGTGCCAGCAGCGCGTGGTCTTCCTACGAGCAGTACTTC. The chain uses TRBV7-9 and TRBJ2-7; the D is unclear. V was pared by 5 bases and J by 1 base, with 9 bases between. This CDR3 spans 13 amino acids. Germline CDR1 SEHNR, CDR2 FQNEAQ (reference sequence).